The 17 T cell receptor beta chains reported below all come from one sample, sequenced in a study of cytomegalovirus exposure and HLA in healthy donors. This PCR relied on a set of 60 Vbeta primers and 13 Jbeta primers. This table comes from immunoSEQ multiplex PCR, and its TCRdb copy is limited to in-frame clones, with some not included. The data hold 50,000 to 65,000 clones, with about 72% observed a single time. Sequences were obtained from PBMCs. The origin of the receptors is a man in his forties or fifties in good health and CMV-seropositive.

This clone was seen only a few times. The CDR3 spells CASSSENTEAFF. The CDR3 DNA reads TGTGCCAGCAGCTCAGAGAACACTGAAGCTTTCTTT. The chain has TRBV7-8 and TRBJ1-1; unclear D gene. This CDR3 comprises 12 residues. Trimming took 4 bases from V and 1 from J, leaving 4 bases between them. Looked up from germline, CDR1 is SGHVS and CDR2 is FQNEAQ.

This clone occurred once. The chain recombines TRBV5-1 with TRBJ2-5; tentatively, D is TRBD1 (6 bases). CDR1 and CDR2 (germline): SGHRS, YFSETQ. CDR3 length: 14 residues. Trimming left V 3 bases short and J 2 bases short, with 11 bases between. CDR3 sequence (DNA): TGCGCCAGCAGCTCCAGGGGATTTCAAGAGACCCAGTACTTC. Protein product: CASSSRGFQETQYF.

This chain joins TRBV21-1 and TRBJ2-7; TRBD2, as called in the table, went unchecked against the DNA. TRBV21-1 is classified as a pseudogene. The CDR3 runs to 18 residues. CDR3 residues: CASSKGAGGTSGSYEQYF. In nucleotides, the CDR3 is TGTGCCAGCAGCAAAGGGGCGGGGGGGACTAGCGGGAGTTACGAGCAGTACTTC.

This chain connects TRBV28 to TRBJ2-1; 14 bases are shared with TRBD2. Per germline, CDR1 MDHEN and CDR2 SYDVKM. This CDR3 spans 17 amino acids. The J segment lost 2 bases and the V segment lost 4 bases, leaving 4 bases of the junction unmatched. CDR3 DNA: TGTGCCAGCAGTTCCCGACTAGCGGGAGGGGCCTACAATGAGCAGTTCTTC. This encodes CASSSRLAGGAYNEQFF.

Written as DNA, the CDR3 is TGCGCCAGCAGCCCGACAGGGACGAACACCGGGGAGCTGTTTTTT. It encodes CASSPTGTNTGELFF. The chain uses TRBV5-1 and TRBJ2-2; TRBD1 agrees at 7 bases. The CDR3 loop spans 15 amino acids. V lost 4 bases, J lost 0 bases, and 3 bases stayed unmatched. Germline assignment: CDR1 SGHRS and CDR2 YFSETQ.

Concerning this clone: A read error is likely, as this CDR3 ends without the conserved phenylalanine or tryptophan. The chain recombines TRBV6-1 with TRBJ1-4, with D unclear. Between the trimmed V and J ends, which lost 1 base and 8 bases, there was a span of 2 bases. The CDR3 sequence is 11 residues long. Germline CDR1 reads MNHNS; CDR2 reads SASEGT. CDR3 in amino acids: CASSEDEKLFV. The CDR3 DNA follows: TGTGCCAGCAGTGAAGACGAAAAACTGTTTGTT.

The chain joins TRBV27 to TRBJ1-1; D ambiguous. V lost 5 bases and J lost 1, with 5 bases in between. Germline CDR1 MNHEY, CDR2 SMNVEV (reference sequence). The CDR3 contains 12 residues. This CDR3 is CASSPWNTEAFF. For the CDR3, the DNA is TGTGCCAGCAGTCCTTGGAACACTGAAGCTTTCTTT.

The chain joins TRBV29-1 to TRBJ1-1; perhaps TRBD1 as D (5 bases). The CDR3 consists of 11 residues. Germline V gene data show CDR1 as SQVTM and CDR2 as ANQGSEA. V lost 2 bases, J lost 10 bases, and 11 bases lay in between. The CDR3 DNA follows: TGCAGCGTTGAACTGGGGGGTGGAGCTTTCTTT. Translating gives CSVELGGGAFF.

The CDR3 loop reads CASREQANTEAFF. CDR3 bases: TGTGCCAGCAGAGAGCAAGCGAACACTGAAGCTTTCTTT. The chain links TRBV14 to TRBJ1-1; D remains unclear. Looked up from germline, CDR1 is SGHDN and CDR2 is FVKESK. Trimming took 6 bases from V and 1 from J, leaving 9 bases between them. This CDR3 spans 13 amino acids.

The rearrangement links TRBV9 to TRBJ1-1; TRBD1 matches 8 bases. CDR1 and CDR2 (germline): SGDLS, YYNGEE. Trimming removed 3 bases from V and 2 bases from J; junction bases left unmatched: 3. This CDR3 has 14 residues. This CDR3 reads CASSEDRVNTEAFF. CDR3 DNA: TGTGCCAGCAGCGAGGACAGGGTCAACACTGAAGCTTTCTTT.

This clone was seen only a few times. The chain employs TRBV4-2 and TRBJ1-5, with D perhaps matching TRBD1 (6 bases). The V gene lost 4 bases and the J gene lost 0 bases, with 7 bases spanning the gap. CDR3 length: 14 amino acids. CDR1 is LGHNA and CDR2 is YNFKEQ in the germline V gene. DNA for the CDR3: TGTGCCAGCAGCCCGGACAGTAGCAATCAGCCCCAGCATTTT. This codes for CASSPDSSNQPQHF.

The chain joins TRBV7-2 to TRBJ1-6; TRBD1 matches 9 bases. This CDR3 is 15 amino acids long. The junction had 3 bases not matched to a gene; V was cut back by 2 bases and J by 7 bases. In germline, CDR1 is SGHTA, CDR2 FQGNSA. The DNA for the CDR3 is TGTGCCAGCAGCTTATGGACAGGGGCGAATTCACCCCTCCACTTT. Its protein is CASSLWTGANSPLHF.

J is TRBJ1-2 and V is TRBV29-1; no reliable D call. The V end was cut by 4 bases, the J end by 8 bases, with 17 bases between. The germline gives CDR1 SQVTM, CDR2 ANQGSEA. The CDR3 contains 13 residues. CDR3 region: CSVGWGASGGYTF. The CDR3 DNA sequence: TGCAGCGTTGGTTGGGGAGCGTCGGGCGGCTACACCTTC.

The V and J genes are TRBV11-2 and TRBJ1-1; unclear D gene. CDR3 size: 13 residues. The V end was cut by 5 bases, the J end by 1 base, with 8 bases between. Germline CDR1 reads SGHAT; CDR2 reads FQNNGV. This chain's CDR3 is CASSLNRNTEAFF. CDR3 coding DNA: TGTGCCAGCAGCCTAAACAGGAACACTGAAGCTTTCTTT.

The chain recombines TRBV30 with TRBJ2-1; 9 nucleotides line up with TRBD2. V lost 0 bases and J lost 2; bases outside the gene matches: 5. Per germline, CDR1 GTSNPN and CDR2 SVGIG (reference sequence). There are 16 residues in the CDR3. DNA for the CDR3: TGTGCCTGGAGTGTGGGTAGCGGGGGCGCCTACAATGAGCAGTTCTTC. It specifies CAWSVGSGGAYNEQFF.

DNA for the CDR3: TGTGCCAGCAGCTTGAGAGGGGAGGCGAACACTGAAGCTTTCTTT. This encodes CASSLRGEANTEAFF. The chain uses TRBV11-2 and TRBJ1-1, with D possibly matching TRBD1 (5 bases). This CDR3 region has 15 residues. CDR1 is SGHAT, CDR2 FQNNGV, per germline. Deletions cut 3 bases from V and 1 base from J, with 12 bases between. Complete variable domain (other parts from reference TRBV11-2 and TRBJ1-1): EAGVAQSPRYKIIEKRQSVAFWCNPISGHATLYWYQQILGQGPKLLIQFQNNGVVDDSQLPKDRFSAERLKGVDSTLKIQPAKLEDSAVYLCASSLRGEANTEAFFGQGTRLTVV.

This clone was seen more than once but under ten times. The genes are TRBV15 and TRBJ1-5; unclear D gene. V lost 0 bases, J lost 3 bases, and 6 bases lay in between. The germline gives CDR1 LNHNV, CDR2 YYDKDF (reference sequence). The CDR3 length is 14 residues. The CDR3 region is CATSRDLANQPQHF. As DNA, the CDR3 is TGTGCCACCAGCAGAGATTTGGCCAATCAGCCCCAGCATTTT.